This TCR beta chain derives from a study of blood T cell repertoires in COVID-19. About the study: T cells, B-cell-depleted T cells, or PBMCs supplied cDNA or gDNA.

Per the authors' pipeline: Nucleated cell number was recorded as an estimate derived from reference gene primer amplification. The assay was immunoSEQ multiplex PCR, and TCRdb's table has in-frame clones only and misses some. V and J calls plus clone size are reproduced from that table; the DNA served to infer D and trimming. The sample yields 300,000 or so clones, more than 85% seen once. The CDR3 runs to 13 residues. With 1 base removed from V and 8 bases from J, the gap between germline ends came to 11 bases. Germline-derived CDR1 and CDR2 are SGHAT and FQNNGV. The sequence was collected from a man aged 65-85 years with acute or convalescent COVID-19. The sequencing input was peripheral blood. The chain links TRBV11-2 to TRBJ1-2, with D unclear. CDR3 bases: TGTGCCAGCAGCTTAGGGATATTAGCGGGCTACACCTTC. This translates into CASSLGILAGYTF.